Listed below are T cell receptor beta chains from one sample, sequenced in a study of vaccination effects on CD4 cells after COVID-19. Profiled with immunoSEQ multiplex PCR; TCRdb holds only in-frame clones, not every one. The table records under 20,000 clones, roughly four fifths of them present only once. Their cognate antigens are unknown. Sequences were derived from CD4+ T cells from PBMCs cultured with SARS-CoV-2 spike peptides, sampled before COVID-19 vaccination. These receptors all stem from a human donor who had a prior SARS-CoV-2 infection. Each CDR3 is given with its conserved first and last residue. D genes are given only for firm matches. The size entry is marked missing in some rows and otherwise reads once, few, many or a size class.

V gene	J gene	clone size	D gene	CDR3 protein	CDR3 DNA
TRBV5-1	TRBJ2-5	.	.	CASSLGARADQETQYF	TGCGCCAGCAGCTTGGGGGCGAGAGCGGACCAAGAGACCCAGTACTTC
TRBV5-1	TRBJ2-7	.	TRBD1	CASSLMTGIYREQYF	TGCGCCAGCAGCTTGATGACAGGGATCTATAGAGAGCAGTACTTC
TRBV7-2	TRBJ2-1	.	TRBD1	CASSSTGGFYNEQFF	TGTGCCAGCAGCTCCACAGGGGGCTTCTACAATGAGCAGTTCTTC
TRBV5-4	TRBJ2-7	.	TRBD1	CASSSGQGSYEQYF	TGTGCCAGCAGCTCCGGACAGGGCTCCTACGAGCAGTACTTC
TRBV7-2	TRBJ2-1	.	TRBD2	CASSQGLAKHEQFF	TGTGCCAGCAGCCAAGGACTAGCTAAACATGAGCAGTTCTTC
TRBV7-9	TRBJ2-7	few	TRBD2	CASSLSRTRETSSYEQYF	TGTGCCAGCAGCTTATCCCGGACTAGGGAGACGAGTTCCTACGAGCAGTACTTC
TRBV18	TRBJ2-3	.	.	CASSPATNTQYF	TGTGCCAGCTCACCCGCCACAAATACGCAGTATTTT
TRBV27	TRBJ2-5	.	.	CAREETQYF	TGTGCCAGGGAAGAGACCCAGTACTTC
TRBV9	TRBJ2-6	.	.	CASNRGRVAGANVLTF	TGTGCCAGCAATAGGGGGAGGGTGGCTGGGGCCAACGTCCTGACTTTC
TRBV6-2/TRBV6-3	TRBJ2-7	.	.	CASSSGKGTVGYEQYF	TGTGCCAGCAGTTCTGGGAAGGGCACTGTCGGGTACGAGCAGTACTTC
TRBV5-1	TRBJ2-7	once	TRBD2	CASSPGGSGSYEQYF	TGCGCCAGCAGCCCGGGCGGGAGCGGGTCCTACGAGCAGTACTTC
TRBV20-1	TRBJ2-3	.	TRBD2	CSASLASGSTDTQYF	TGCAGTGCTAGTTTGGCTAGCGGGAGCACAGATACGCAGTATTTT
TRBV18	TRBJ1-6	few	.	CASSDGLRSPLHF	TGTGCCAGCTCAGACGGCCTCCGGTCACCCCTCCACTTT
TRBV4-2	TRBJ2-5	.	.	CASSQVSRGQGRETQYF	TGTGCCAGCAGCCAAGTTTCCCGCGGCCAGGGCAGAGAGACCCAGTACTTC
TRBV11-2	TRBJ2-7	.	.	CASSYEQGQYF	TGTGCCAGCAGCTACGAACAGGGGCAGTACTTC
TRBV5-1	TRBJ1-1	.	TRBD1	CASSLFGTGSEAFF	TGCGCCAGCAGCTTGTTCGGGACAGGGTCTGAAGCTTTCTTT
TRBV4-3	TRBJ1-5	once	.	CASSQDNFNDQPQHF	TGCGCCAGCAGCCAAGATAACTTTAATGACCAGCCCCAGCATTTT
TRBV9	TRBJ2-5	.	.	CASSPRGAPQTQYF	TGTGCCAGCAGCCCTCGGGGGGCCCCCCAGACCCAGTACTTC
TRBV19	TRBJ1-6	.	.	CASQGTYNSPLHF	TGTGCCAGTCAGGGGACTTATAATTCACCCCTCCACTTT
TRBV12-3/TRBV12-4	TRBJ2-5	once	.	CASSPVRETQYF	TGTGCCAGCAGTCCCGTTCGAGAGACCCAGTACTTC
TRBV27	TRBJ1-2	once	.	CASSPRESRGNYGYTF	TGTGCCAGCAGTCCACGGGAAAGCCGGGGCAACTATGGCTACACCTTC
TRBV7-3	TRBJ1-2	few	TRBD1	CASSLNPGQGSHGYTF	TGTGCCAGCAGCCTAAATCCGGGACAGGGCTCCCATGGCTACACCTTC
TRBV2	TRBJ2-7	.	.	CASRGDSYEQYF	TGTGCCAGCAGGGGTGACTCCTACGAGCAGTACTTC
TRBV7-2	TRBJ2-2	.	.	CASSPSPSGELFF	TGTGCCAGCAGCCCAAGCCCATCCGGGGAGCTGTTTTTT
TRBV5-1	TRBJ2-2	.	TRBD1	CASSSTTGATPGELFF	TGCGCCAGCAGCTCCACGACAGGGGCTACGCCCGGGGAGCTGTTTTTT
TRBV5-6	TRBJ2-7	.	TRBD1	CASSLVGQGTYEQYF	TGTGCCAGCAGCTTGGTGGGACAGGGGACGTACGAGCAGTACTTC
TRBV6-5	TRBJ2-7	.	TRBD1	CASSLTGENEQYF	TGTGCCAGCAGTCTGACAGGGGAGAACGAGCAGTACTTC
TRBV2	TRBJ2-5	medium-sized	TRBD1	CASRENRGVSQYF	TGTGCCAGCAGGGAGAACAGGGGTGTCAGCCAGTACTTC
TRBV27	TRBJ1-1	.	.	CASSPWSANTEAFF	TGTGCCAGCAGTCCCTGGTCGGCGAACACTGAAGCTTTCTTT
TRBV4-3	TRBJ1-2	.	TRBD1	CASSRTGGQGARYTF	TGCGCCAGCAGCCGGACCGGAGGACAGGGGGCGAGGTACACCTTC
TRBV11-2	TRBJ2-5	.	.	CASSPVHIQETQYF	TGTGCCAGCAGCCCTGTGCACATCCAAGAGACCCAGTACTTC
TRBV7-3	TRBJ1-2	once	.	CASSLPGGAGYTF	TGTGCCAGCAGCTTACCGGGCGGGGCCGGCTACACCTTC
TRBV7-9	TRBJ2-2	.	TRBD1	CASSQDRGDGELFF	TGTGCCAGCAGCCAGGACAGGGGCGATGGGGAGCTGTTTTTT
TRBV20-1	TRBJ2-1	.	TRBD2	CSASPGGAGEQFF	TGCAGTGCTAGTCCCGGGGGGGCGGGTGAGCAGTTCTTC
TRBV11-3	TRBJ2-2	.	.	CASSPHLAGELFF	TGTGCCAGCAGTCCCCACCTGGCGGGGGAGCTGTTTTTT
TRBV7-3	TRBJ2-3	.	.	CASSLLGWDTQYF	TGTGCCAGCAGCTTATTGGGTTGGGATACGCAGTATTTT
TRBV7-9	TRBJ2-7	.	TRBD2	CASSSRAGGPYEQYF	TGTGCCAGCAGCAGCCGCGCGGGGGGGCCCTACGAGCAGTACTTC